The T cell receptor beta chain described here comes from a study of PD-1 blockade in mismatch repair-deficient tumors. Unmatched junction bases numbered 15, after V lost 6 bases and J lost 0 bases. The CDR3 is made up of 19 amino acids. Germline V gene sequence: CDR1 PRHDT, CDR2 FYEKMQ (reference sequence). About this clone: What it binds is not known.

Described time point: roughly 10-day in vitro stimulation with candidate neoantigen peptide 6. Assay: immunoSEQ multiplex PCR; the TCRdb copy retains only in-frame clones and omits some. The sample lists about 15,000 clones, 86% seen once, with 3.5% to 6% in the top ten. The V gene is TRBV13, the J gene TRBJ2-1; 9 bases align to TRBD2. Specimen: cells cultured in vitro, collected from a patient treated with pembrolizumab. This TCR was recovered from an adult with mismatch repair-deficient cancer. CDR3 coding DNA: TGTGCCAGCAGTTTCAACCCCCCCTGGCGGGAGGGCTCCTACAATGAGCAGTTCTTC. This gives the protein CASSFNPPWREGSYNEQFF. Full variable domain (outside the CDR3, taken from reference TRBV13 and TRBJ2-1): AAGVIQSPRHLIKEKRETATLKCYPIPRHDTVYWYQQGPGQDPQFLISFYEKMQSDKGSIPDRFSAQQFSDYHSELNMSSLELGDSALYFCASSFNPPWREGSYNEQFFGPGTRLTVL.